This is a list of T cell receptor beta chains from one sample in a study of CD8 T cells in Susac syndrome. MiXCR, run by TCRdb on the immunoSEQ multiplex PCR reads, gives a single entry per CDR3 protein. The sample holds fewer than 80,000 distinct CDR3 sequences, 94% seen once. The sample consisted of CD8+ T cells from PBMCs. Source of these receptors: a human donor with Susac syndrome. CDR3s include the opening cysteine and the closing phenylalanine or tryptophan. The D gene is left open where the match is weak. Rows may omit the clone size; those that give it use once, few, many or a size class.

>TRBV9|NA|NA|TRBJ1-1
TGTGCCAGCAGCCCCCTCCGTCCGAACACTGAAGCTTTCTTT
CASSPLRPNTEAFF
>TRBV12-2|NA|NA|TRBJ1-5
TGTGCAAGTCGCCTATATGGACAGGAGCTCAATCAGCCCCAGCATTTT
CASRLYGQELNQPQHF
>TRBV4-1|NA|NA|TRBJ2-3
TGCGCCAGCAGCCAAGAGATAAGCACAGATACGCAGTATTTT
CASSQEISTDTQYF
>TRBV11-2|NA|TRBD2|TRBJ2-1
TGTGCCACCCTTGAGCGGGACTCCTACAATGAGCAGTTCTTC
CATLERDSYNEQFF
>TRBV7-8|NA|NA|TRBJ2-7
TGTGCCAGCAGCTGGACCCCAAAGGTCGAGCAGTACTTC
CASSWTPKVEQYF
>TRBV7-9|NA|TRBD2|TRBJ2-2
TGTGCCAGCAGCACTACCGGGACTAGGACCGGGGAGCTGTTTTTT
CASSTTGTRTGELFF
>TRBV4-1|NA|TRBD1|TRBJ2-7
TGCGCCAGCAGCCTCCGGGACAGGGGGCTATCGATGAACTACGAGCAGTACTTC
CASSLRDRGLSMNYEQYF
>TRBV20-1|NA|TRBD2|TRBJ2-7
TGCAGTGCTAGAGGGCGGGGGGGCCTATACGAGCAGTACTTC
CSARGRGGLYEQYF
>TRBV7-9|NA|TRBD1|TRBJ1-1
TGTGCCAGCAGCCCGGACAGGGCCAACACTGAAGCTTTCTTT
CASSPDRANTEAFF
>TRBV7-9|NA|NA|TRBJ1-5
TGTGCCAGCAGCCCTGGACAGTTCCACCAGCCCCAGCATTTT
CASSPGQFHQPQHF
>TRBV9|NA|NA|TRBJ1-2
TGTGCCAGCAGCGAGGGGCCTTATGGCTACACCTTC
CASSEGPYGYTF
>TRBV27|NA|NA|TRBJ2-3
TGTGCCAGCCTCTCCCCCAGGGACGCAGATACGCAGTATTTT
CASLSPRDADTQYF
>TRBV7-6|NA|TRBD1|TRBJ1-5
TGTGCCAGCAGCTTAAGGGGTGATCACAGGGGCCAGCCCCAGCATTTT
CASSLRGDHRGQPQHF
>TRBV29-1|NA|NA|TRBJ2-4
TGCAGCGTTGGCCCCAGAGGAGATGGAAACATTCAGTACTTC
CSVGPRGDGNIQYF
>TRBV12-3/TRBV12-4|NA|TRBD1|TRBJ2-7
TGTGCCAGCAGTTTAGGACAGGGGTACGAGCAGTACTTC
CASSLGQGYEQYF
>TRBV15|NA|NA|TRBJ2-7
TGTGCCACCAGCAGAGACGGGAGCTCCTACGAGCAGTACTTC
CATSRDGSSYEQYF
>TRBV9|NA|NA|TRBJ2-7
TGTGCCAGCAGCGCGTCGGACTCCCCCCACGAGCAGTACTTC
CASSASDSPHEQYF
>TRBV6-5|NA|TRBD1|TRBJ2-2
TGTGCCAGCACCTTACGGGACAGGGATCGCGGGGAGCTGTTTTTT
CASTLRDRDRGELFF
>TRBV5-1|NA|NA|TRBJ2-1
TGCGCCAGCAGCTTGGCGGGGTTGGGGAATGAGCAGTTCTTC
CASSLAGLGNEQFF
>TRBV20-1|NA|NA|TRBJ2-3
TGCAGTGCTAGAGACCGGGGGGCTTCAAATACGCAGTATTTT
CSARDRGASNTQYF
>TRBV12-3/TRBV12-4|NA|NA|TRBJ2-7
TGTGCCAGCAGTTCGGGACCGTCCGAGCAGTACTTC
CASSSGPSEQYF
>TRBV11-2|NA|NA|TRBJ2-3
TGTGCCAGCAGCCCCCGGGACAGCACAGATACGCAGTATTTT
CASSPRDSTDTQYF
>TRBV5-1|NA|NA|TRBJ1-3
TGCGCCAGCAGCTTGGATCCCGCCGGCTCTGGAAACACCATATATTTT
CASSLDPAGSGNTIYF
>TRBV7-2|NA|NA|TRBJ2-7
TGTGCCAGCAGCCCCCCGGGCGGGGGCCCCTACGAGCAGTACTTC
CASSPPGGGPYEQYF
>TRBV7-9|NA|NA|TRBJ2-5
TGTGCCAGCAGCTTAAGCGAGACCCAGTACTTC
CASSLSETQYF
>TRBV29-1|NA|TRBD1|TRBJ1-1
TGCAGCGTTGAAACAGGGGAAGGAACTGAAGCTTTCTTT
CSVETGEGTEAFF
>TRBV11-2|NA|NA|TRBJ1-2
TGTGCCAGCAGCGTGGCAGGGACTCGACGTGGCTATGGCTACACCTTC
CASSVAGTRRGYGYTF
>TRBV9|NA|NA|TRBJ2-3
TGTGCCAGCAGCGTAAGACTAGTCTCAGATACGCAGTATTTT
CASSVRLVSDTQYF
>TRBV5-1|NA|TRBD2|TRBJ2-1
TGCGCCAGCAGCTTCGGGGGGGGGCCTGAGCAGTTCTTC
CASSFGGGPEQFF
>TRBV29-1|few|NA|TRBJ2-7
TGCAGCGTTTGCGACACGGAAGACTACGAGCAGTACTTC
CSVCDTEDYEQYF
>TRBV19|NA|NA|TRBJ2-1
TGTGCCAGTAGTATCAAACAGGGCCGTGAGCAGTTCTTC
CASSIKQGREQFF
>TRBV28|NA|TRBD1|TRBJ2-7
TGTGCCAGCAGTTTATTCCAGACAGGGGATCACGAGCAGTACTTC
CASSLFQTGDHEQYF
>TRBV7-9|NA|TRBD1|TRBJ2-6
TGTGCCACGCAGGGACAGGGGTCTGGGGCCAACGTCCTGACTTTC
CATQGQGSGANVLTF
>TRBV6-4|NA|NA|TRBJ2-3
TGTGCCAGCAGTGAAGGCGGAAGCACAGATACGCAGTATTTT
CASSEGGSTDTQYF
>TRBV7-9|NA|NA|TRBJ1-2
TGTGCCAGCAGCTTGAAGACAGGAGACTATGGCTACACCTTC
CASSLKTGDYGYTF
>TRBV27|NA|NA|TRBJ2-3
TGTGCCAGCAGTTTCAACACAGATACGCAGTATTTT
CASSFNTDTQYF
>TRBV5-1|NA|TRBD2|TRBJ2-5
TGCGCCAGCAGCCTACGGGGGAGCGGGGGACGACAAGAGACCCAGTACTTC
CASSLRGSGGRQETQYF
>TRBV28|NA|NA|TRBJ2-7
TGTGCCAGCAGTTTAGTCGGTTCCTACGAGCAGTACTTC
CASSLVGSYEQYF
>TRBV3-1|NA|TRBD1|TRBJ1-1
TGTGCCAGCAGCCTCTCAGGGGGAGGGACTGAAGCTTTCTTT
CASSLSGGGTEAFF
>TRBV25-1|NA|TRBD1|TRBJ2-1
TGTGCCAGCAGTAAAACGACAGGGAGCTCCTACAATGAGCAGTTCTTC
CASSKTTGSSYNEQFF
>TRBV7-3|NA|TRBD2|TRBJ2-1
TGTGCCAGCAGCTTAGCGGGGGGTATAATAGGCTACAATGAGCAGTTCTTC
CASSLAGGIIGYNEQFF
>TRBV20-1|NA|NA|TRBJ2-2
TGCAGTGCTAGAGACAAGGACTGGAACACCGGGGAGCTGTTTTTT
CSARDKDWNTGELFF